This T cell receptor (beta chain) was retrieved from a study of cytomegalovirus exposure and HLA in healthy donors. The CDR3 totals 17 residues. The germline V gene has CDR1 SGHRS and CDR2 YFSETQ. The ends lost 1 base at V and 4 bases at J; junction bases unmatched: 9. In the PCR, 60 Vbeta and 13 Jbeta primers were used. Here immunoSEQ multiplex PCR was the method, and the copy in TCRdb shows in-frame clones only, minus some. The repertoire has some 140,000 clones, 85% of them found once; the top ten carry about 7%. On this clone itself: The antigen is not known.

Findings and limits, study-wide: Highly shared sequence variants in one cluster were likely a sequencing artifact. Confirmation was obtained in vitro that a few CMV-associated chains are specific for CMV antigens.

The material sequenced was PBMCs. This chain connects TRBV5-1 to TRBJ2-1, with TRBD2 identical over 9 bases. This TCR came from a woman between 25 and 40 years old in good health and CMV-seropositive. DNA of the CDR3: TGCGCCAGCAGCTTGACGACTAGCGGTACTCTATACAATGAGCAGTTCTTC. It codes for CASSLTTSGTLYNEQFF.